The present TCR beta chain was sequenced within a study of breast tumors, draining lymph nodes, adjacent tissues. TCRdb analysed the multiplex PCR reads with MiXCR anew, one entry per CDR3 protein. The sample lists some 110,000 distinct CDR3 sequences, 30% occurring once. The germline V gene encodes CDR1 SEHNR and CDR2 FQNEAQ (reference sequence). The CDR3 runs 13 residues. V was pared by 5 bases and J by 9 bases, with 16 bases between. Axillary draining lymph nodes of breast cancer patients supplied the node samples. Sequencing was carried out using axillary lymph node tissue. This clonotype was sampled from a female donor with breast cancer. Some clones in this sample may be carry-over from other donors' samples. The chain has TRBV7-9 and TRBJ1-1; D is ambiguous. CDR3 sequence: CASSTSTGRKAFF. DNA for the CDR3: TGTGCCAGCAGCACGTCGACCGGCCGGAAAGCTTTCTTT.